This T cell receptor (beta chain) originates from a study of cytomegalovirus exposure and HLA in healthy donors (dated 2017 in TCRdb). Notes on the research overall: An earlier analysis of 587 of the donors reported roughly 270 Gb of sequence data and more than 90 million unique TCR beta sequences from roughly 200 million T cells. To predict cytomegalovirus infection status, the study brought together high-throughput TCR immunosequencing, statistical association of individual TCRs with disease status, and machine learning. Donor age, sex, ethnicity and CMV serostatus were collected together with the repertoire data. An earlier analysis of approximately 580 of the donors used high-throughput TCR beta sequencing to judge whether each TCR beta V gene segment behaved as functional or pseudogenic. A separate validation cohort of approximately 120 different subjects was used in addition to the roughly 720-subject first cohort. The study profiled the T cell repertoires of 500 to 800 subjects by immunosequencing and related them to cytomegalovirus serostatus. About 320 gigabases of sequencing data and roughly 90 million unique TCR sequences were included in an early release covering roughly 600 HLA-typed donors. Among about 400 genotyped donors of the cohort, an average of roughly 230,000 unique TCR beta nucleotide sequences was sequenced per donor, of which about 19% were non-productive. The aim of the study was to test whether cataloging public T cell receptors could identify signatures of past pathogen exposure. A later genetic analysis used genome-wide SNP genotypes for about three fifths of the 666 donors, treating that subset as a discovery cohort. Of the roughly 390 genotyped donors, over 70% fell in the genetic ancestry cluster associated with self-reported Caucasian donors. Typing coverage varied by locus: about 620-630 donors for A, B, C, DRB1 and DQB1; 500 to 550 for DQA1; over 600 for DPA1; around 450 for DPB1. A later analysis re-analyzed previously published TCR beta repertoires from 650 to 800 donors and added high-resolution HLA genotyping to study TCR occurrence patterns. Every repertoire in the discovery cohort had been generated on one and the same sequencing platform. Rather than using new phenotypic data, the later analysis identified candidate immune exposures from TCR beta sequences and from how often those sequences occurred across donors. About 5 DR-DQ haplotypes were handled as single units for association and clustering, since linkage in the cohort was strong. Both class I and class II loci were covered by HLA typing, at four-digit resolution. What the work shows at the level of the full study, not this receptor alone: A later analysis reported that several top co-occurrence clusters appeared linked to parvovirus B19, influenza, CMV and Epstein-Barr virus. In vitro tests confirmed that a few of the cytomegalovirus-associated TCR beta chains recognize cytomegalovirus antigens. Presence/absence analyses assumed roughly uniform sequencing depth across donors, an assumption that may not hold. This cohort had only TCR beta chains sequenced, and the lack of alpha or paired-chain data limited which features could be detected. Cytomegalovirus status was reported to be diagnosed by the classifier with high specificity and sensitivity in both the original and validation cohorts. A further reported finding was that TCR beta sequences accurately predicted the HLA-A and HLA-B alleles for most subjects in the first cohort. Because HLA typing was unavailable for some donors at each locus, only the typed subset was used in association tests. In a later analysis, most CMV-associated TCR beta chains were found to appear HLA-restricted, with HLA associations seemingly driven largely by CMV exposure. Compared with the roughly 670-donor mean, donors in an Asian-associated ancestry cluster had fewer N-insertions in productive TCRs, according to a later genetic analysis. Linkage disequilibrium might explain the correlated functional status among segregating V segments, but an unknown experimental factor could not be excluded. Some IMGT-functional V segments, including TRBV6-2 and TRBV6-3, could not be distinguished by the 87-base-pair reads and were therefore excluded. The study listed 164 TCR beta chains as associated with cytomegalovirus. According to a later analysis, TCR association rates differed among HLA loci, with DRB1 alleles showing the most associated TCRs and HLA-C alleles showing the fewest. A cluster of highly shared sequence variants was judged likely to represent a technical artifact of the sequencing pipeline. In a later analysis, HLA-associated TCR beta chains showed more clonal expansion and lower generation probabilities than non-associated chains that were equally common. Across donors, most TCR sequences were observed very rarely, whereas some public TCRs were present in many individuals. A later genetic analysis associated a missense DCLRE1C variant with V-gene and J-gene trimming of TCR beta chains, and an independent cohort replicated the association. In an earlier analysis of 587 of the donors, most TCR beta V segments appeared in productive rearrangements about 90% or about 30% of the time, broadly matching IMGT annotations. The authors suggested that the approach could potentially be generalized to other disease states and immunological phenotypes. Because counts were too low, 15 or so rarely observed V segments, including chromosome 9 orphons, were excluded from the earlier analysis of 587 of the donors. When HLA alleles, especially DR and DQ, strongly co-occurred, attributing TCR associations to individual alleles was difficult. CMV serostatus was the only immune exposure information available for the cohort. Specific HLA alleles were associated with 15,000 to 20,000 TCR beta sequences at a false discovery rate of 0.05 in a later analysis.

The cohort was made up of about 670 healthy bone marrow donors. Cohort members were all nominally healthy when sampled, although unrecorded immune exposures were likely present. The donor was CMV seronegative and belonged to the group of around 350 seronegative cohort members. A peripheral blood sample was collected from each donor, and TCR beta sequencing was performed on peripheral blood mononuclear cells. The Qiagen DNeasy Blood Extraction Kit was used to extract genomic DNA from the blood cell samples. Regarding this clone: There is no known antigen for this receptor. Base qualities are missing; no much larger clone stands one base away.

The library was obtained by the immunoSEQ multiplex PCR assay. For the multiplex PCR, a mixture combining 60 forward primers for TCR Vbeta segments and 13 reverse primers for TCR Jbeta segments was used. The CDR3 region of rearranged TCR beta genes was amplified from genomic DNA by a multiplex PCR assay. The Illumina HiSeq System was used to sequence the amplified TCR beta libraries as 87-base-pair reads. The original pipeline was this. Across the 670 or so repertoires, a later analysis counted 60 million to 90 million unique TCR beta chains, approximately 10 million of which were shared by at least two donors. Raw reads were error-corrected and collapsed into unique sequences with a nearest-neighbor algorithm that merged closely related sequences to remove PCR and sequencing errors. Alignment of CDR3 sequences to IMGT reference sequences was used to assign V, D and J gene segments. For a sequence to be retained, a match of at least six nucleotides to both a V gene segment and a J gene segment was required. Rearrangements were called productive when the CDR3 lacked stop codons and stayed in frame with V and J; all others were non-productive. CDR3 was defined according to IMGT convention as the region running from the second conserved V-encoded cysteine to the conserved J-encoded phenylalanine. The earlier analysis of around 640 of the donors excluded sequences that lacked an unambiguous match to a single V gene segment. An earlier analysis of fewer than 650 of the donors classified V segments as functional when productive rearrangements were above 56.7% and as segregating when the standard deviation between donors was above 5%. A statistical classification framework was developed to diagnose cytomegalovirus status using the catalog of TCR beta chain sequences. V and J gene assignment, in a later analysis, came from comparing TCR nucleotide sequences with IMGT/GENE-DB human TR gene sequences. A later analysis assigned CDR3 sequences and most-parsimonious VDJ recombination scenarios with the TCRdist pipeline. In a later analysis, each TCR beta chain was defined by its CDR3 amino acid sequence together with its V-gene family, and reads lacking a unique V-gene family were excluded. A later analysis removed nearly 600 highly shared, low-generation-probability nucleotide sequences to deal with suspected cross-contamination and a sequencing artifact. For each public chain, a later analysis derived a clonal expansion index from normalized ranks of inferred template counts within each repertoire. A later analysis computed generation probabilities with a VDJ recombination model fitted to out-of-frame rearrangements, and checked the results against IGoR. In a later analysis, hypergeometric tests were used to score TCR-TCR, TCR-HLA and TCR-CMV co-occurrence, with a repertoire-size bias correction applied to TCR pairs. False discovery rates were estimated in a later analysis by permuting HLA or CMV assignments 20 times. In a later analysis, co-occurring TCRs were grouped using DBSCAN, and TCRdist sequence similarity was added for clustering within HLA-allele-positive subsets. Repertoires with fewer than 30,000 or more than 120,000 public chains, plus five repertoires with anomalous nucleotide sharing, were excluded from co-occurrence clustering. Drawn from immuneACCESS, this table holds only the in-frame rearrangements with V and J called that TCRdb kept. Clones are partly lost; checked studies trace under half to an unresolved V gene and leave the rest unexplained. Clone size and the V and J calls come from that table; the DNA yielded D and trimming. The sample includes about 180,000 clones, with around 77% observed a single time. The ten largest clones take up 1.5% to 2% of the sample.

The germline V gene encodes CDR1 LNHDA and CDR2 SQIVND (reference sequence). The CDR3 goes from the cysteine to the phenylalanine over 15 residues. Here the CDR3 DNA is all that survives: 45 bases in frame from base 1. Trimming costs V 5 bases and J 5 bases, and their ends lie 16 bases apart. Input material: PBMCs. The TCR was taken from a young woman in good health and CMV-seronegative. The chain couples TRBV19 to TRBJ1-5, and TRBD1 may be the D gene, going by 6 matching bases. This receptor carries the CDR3 CASSLPQGRDQPQHF. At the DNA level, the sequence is TGTGCCAGTAGTCTACCACAGGGAAGGGATCAGCCCCAGCATTTT.